The 17 T cell receptor beta chains in this list originate from one sample, sequenced in a study of molecular identifiers for immune sequencing clone quantification. A single record per CDR3 protein comes from TCRdb applying MiXCR to the PCR reads. The data hold about 500,000 distinct CDR3 sequences, with about 25% observed a single time. Material: naive CD8+ T cells from blood, with Jurkat cell RNA spiked in. Sample subset: FACS-sorted CD8+CD4-CCR7+CD45RA+ naive T cells. The receptors here all came from a human donor in good health. Some libraries in this study had Jurkat cell RNA spiked in.

This clonotype showed up just a few times. This chain joins TRBV15 and TRBJ2-2; TRBD2 matches at 15 bases. In germline, CDR1 is LNHNV, CDR2 YYDKDF (reference sequence). CDR3 length: 17 amino acids. J was trimmed by 2 bases and V by 3 bases; bases with no gene match: 1. The CDR3 bases are TGTGCCACCAGCAGGGGACTAGCGGGAGGCAACACCGGGGAGCTGTTTTTT. Translated, it gives CATSRGLAGGNTGELFF.

CDR3: CASTKTVNTEAFF. CDR3 bases: TGTGCCAGCACAAAGACGGTGAACACTGAAGCTTTCTTT. This chain connects TRBV6-1 to TRBJ1-1; D unclear. Germline lookup yields CDR1 MNHNS and CDR2 SASEGT. The CDR3 extends over 13 amino acids. The ends were cut back, 7 bases at V and 0 bases at J, with 9 bases in the middle.

This clonotype was seen a few times. This chain connects TRBV18 to TRBJ2-7; D not certain. Germline assignment: CDR1 KGHSH and CDR2 LQKENI. The CDR3 extends over 13 amino acids. Trimming cost V 3 bases and J 6 bases, with 12 bases left between them. Written as DNA, the CDR3 is TGTGCCAGCTCACCGGTCGGCATCGGCGAGCAGTACTTC. It translates to CASSPVGIGEQYF.

In its sample, this clonotype was seen many times. The CDR3 region is CASSQDWGPTDTQYF. The CDR3 region has the DNA TGCGCCAGCAGCCAAGACTGGGGACCGACAGATACGCAGTATTTT. The chain uses TRBV4-1 and TRBJ2-3; D could derive from TRBD1 or TRBD2 (5 bases each). V lost 0 bases and J lost 3, with 10 bases in between. From germline, CDR1 is MGHRA and CDR2 YSYEKL. The CDR3 extends over 15 amino acids.

In its sample, this clonotype was seen many times. The rearrangement joins TRBV27 to TRBJ1-5; TRBD1 is a possible D gene (6 bases). The germline gives CDR1 MNHEY, CDR2 SMNVEV (reference sequence). The CDR3 runs to 15 residues. V lost 0 bases and J lost 9, with 15 bases in between. The CDR3 protein is CASSLSGPRGGPQHF. For the CDR3, the DNA is TGTGCCAGCAGTTTATCAGGGCCCAGGGGAGGGCCCCAGCATTTT.

In this sample, this clonotype turned up a few times. V usage is TRBV11-2 and J usage is TRBJ2-1; possibly TRBD2 for D (5 bases). The germline V gene encodes CDR1 SGHAT and CDR2 FQNNGV. The V gene lost 5 bases and the J gene lost 6 bases, with 17 bases spanning the gap. The CDR3 sequence is 15 residues long. The DNA for the CDR3 is TGTGCCAGCAGCCCGGCTAGACTACGGAGCAATGAGCAGTTCTTC. Protein: CASSPARLRSNEQFF.

The gene calls are TRBV4-3 and TRBJ2-5; D is undetermined. The CDR3 loop spans 13 amino acids. V shed 1 base and J shed 7 bases, with 10 bases lying between them. CDR1 is LGHNA, CDR2 YSLEER, per germline. CDR3 region: CASSQAAVGTQYF. The CDR3 DNA is TGCGCCAGCAGCCAAGCAGCCGTGGGGACCCAGTACTTC.

This clonotype was counted ten times or more. The CDR3 here is CASSLQGNLAFF. The CDR3, as DNA: TGTGCCAGCAGTTTACAAGGCAATTTAGCTTTCTTT. This chain joins TRBV28 and TRBJ1-1; D call uncertain. The CDR3 is made up of 12 amino acids. Looked up from germline, CDR1 is MDHEN and CDR2 is SYDVKM. Trimming removed 2 bases from V and 10 bases from J, with 11 bases in between.

This clonotype was observed a handful of times. V usage is TRBV10-1 and J usage is TRBJ1-1; D remains ambiguous. Deletions cut 0 bases from V and 5 bases from J, with 13 bases between. Germline V gene sequence: CDR1 WNHNN, CDR2 SYGVQD (reference sequence). The CDR3 is 15 residues long. The CDR3 DNA reads as TGCGCCAGCAGTGAGTCGAACGGACCGGGAACTGAAGCTTTCTTT. Protein sequence: CASSESNGPGTEAFF.

In this sample, this clonotype turned up many times. V is TRBV5-1 and J is TRBJ2-7; no clear D gene. Germline V gene lookup returns CDR1 SGHRS and CDR2 YFSETQ. V lost 0 bases to trimming and J lost 0 bases, with 13 bases between them. The CDR3 contains 16 residues. The CDR3 DNA sequence: TGCGCCAGCAGCTTGGACCCTTACAGTCGCTCCTACGAGCAGTACTTC. It yields the protein CASSLDPYSRSYEQYF.

This clonotype came up a few times. The chain carries TRBV14 and TRBJ2-7; 7 nucleotides agree with TRBD1. CDR1 and CDR2 from the germline V gene are SGHDN and FVKESK. The CDR3 extends over 14 amino acids. After removal of 1 base from V and 4 bases from J, the junction contained 4 bases not matched to a gene. CDR3 sequence reads: CASSQVGTEYEQYF. DNA of the CDR3: TGTGCCAGCAGCCAAGTGGGGACAGAATACGAGCAGTACTTC.

This clonotype has a count of ten or more. This sequence joins TRBV30 and TRBJ1-1; TRBD1 is a possible D gene (6 bases). Between the trimmed V and J ends, which lost 1 base and 7 bases, there was a span of 13 bases. The CDR3 sequence is 13 residues long. Germline V CDR1 and CDR2: GTSNPN, SVGIG (reference sequence). The CDR3 spells CAWSAGGAGEAFF. The CDR3 DNA follows: TGTGCCTGGAGTGCCGGGGGCGCGGGTGAAGCTTTCTTT.

This clonotype was observed a single time. A much larger clone lies a single base off, so this may be a read error. The chain recombines TRBV28 with TRBJ1-5, with D uncertain. CDR1 MDHEN and CDR2 SYDVKM come from the germline V gene. CDR3 length: 13 amino acids. Trimming shortened V by 7 bases and J by 2 bases, and 9 bases separated the two germline ends. CDR3 region: CASNFWGNQPQHF. The CDR3 DNA is TGTGCCAGCAATTTCTGGGGCAATCAGCCCCAGCATTTT.

This clonotype occurred many times. The chain joins TRBV7-9 to TRBJ1-1; D call uncertain. The germline V gene encodes CDR1 SEHNR and CDR2 FQNEAQ (reference sequence). V lost 6 bases and J lost 4, with 6 bases in between. The CDR3 runs 11 residues. The CDR3, as DNA: TGTGCCAGCAGGGTTTCCACTGAAGCTTTCTTT. Its translation: CASRVSTEAFF.

This chain links TRBV4-3 with TRBJ2-1, with 9 nucleotides matching TRBD1. The CDR3 contains 13 residues. Germline V gives CDR1 LGHNA, CDR2 YSLEER. V gave up 6 bases and J gave up 7 bases; unmatched junction bases: 4. The chain's CDR3 is CASRGQGLNEQFF. The CDR3 region has the DNA TGCGCCAGCAGGGGACAGGGATTGAATGAGCAGTTCTTC.

Regarding this clonotype: The junction does not match germline at one end; this may be a read error. V is TRBV5-3 and J is TRBJ2-1; D uncertain. TRBV5-3 is placed among ORFs of uncertain function. CDR3 size: 15 residues. The CDR3 protein is CASSLVLGRHIEQFF. CDR3 sequence (DNA): TGTGCCAGCAGCTTGGTCCTCGGTAGGCACATTGAGCAGTTCTTC.

This clonotype was detected a few times. The CDR3 here is CASSTVGMGGLQETQYF. In DNA, the CDR3 is TGTGCCAGTAGTACGGTGGGGATGGGAGGCCTCCAAGAGACCCAGTACTTC. This chain joins TRBV19 and TRBJ2-5, with D possibly TRBD2 on 6 matching bases. Germline assignment: CDR1 LNHDA and CDR2 SQIVND (reference sequence). The CDR3 consists of 17 residues. V shed 4 bases and J shed 1 base, with 19 bases lying between them.